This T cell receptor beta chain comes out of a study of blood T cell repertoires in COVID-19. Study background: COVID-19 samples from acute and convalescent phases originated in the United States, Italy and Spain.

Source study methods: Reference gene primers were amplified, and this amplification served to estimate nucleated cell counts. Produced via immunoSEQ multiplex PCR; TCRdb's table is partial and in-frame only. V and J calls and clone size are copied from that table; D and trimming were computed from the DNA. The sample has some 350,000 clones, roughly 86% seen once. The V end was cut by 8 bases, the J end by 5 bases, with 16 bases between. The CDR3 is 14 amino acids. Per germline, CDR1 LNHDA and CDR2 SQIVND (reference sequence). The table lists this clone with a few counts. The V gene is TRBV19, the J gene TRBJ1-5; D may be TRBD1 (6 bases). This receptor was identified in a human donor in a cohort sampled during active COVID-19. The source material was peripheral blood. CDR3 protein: CASAKGHPHQPQHF. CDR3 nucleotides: TGTGCCAGTGCAAAGGGACACCCCCATCAGCCCCAGCATTTT.